This is a list of T cell receptor beta chains from one sample in a study of response to subunit inactivated influenza vaccine. MiXCR, applied by TCRdb to the RT-PCR reads, yields one record per CDR3 protein. The sample has about 800,000 distinct CDR3 sequences; around 20% are singletons. The sample here was PBMCs from blood, taken around 5 days after vaccination. The receptor source for this set is a man aged 50 or older who received an inactivated influenza vaccine. CDR3s include the opening cysteine and the closing phenylalanine or tryptophan. Fields, in order: D gene, J gene, V gene, clone size, CDR3 protein, CDR3 DNA. The D gene is left open where the match is weak. Clone size is shown for a subset of rows, as once, few, many or a class of expanded clone.

d_gene: NA
j_gene: TRBJ2-3
v_gene: TRBV5-1
abundance: many
CDR3aa: CASRTQTSTDTQYF
CDR3nt: TGCGCCAGCAGAACTCAGACTAGCACAGATACGCAGTATTTT

d_gene: NA
j_gene: TRBJ2-1
v_gene: TRBV25-1
abundance: few
CDR3aa: CASSEDNEQFF
CDR3nt: TGTGCCAGCAGTGAGGACAATGAGCAGTTCTTC

d_gene: NA
j_gene: TRBJ2-5
v_gene: TRBV7-8
abundance: NA
CDR3aa: CASSLAGTPLSTPKETQYF
CDR3nt: TGTGCCAGCAGCTTAGCGGGGACCCCCTTGAGCACCCCGAAAGAGACCCAGTACTTC

d_gene: TRBD2
j_gene: TRBJ2-1
v_gene: TRBV28
abundance: NA
CDR3aa: CASSQGLAGRNEQFF
CDR3nt: TGTGCCAGCAGCCAAGGGCTAGCGGGGAGGAATGAGCAGTTCTTC

d_gene: NA
j_gene: TRBJ2-2
v_gene: TRBV25-1
abundance: few
CDR3aa: CASSEWGENTGELFF
CDR3nt: TGTGCCAGCAGTGAATGGGGGGAGAACACCGGGGAGCTGTTTTTT

d_gene: TRBD1
j_gene: TRBJ2-3
v_gene: TRBV5-1
abundance: NA
CDR3aa: CASSLNPTGRSTDTQYF
CDR3nt: TGCGCCAGCAGCTTGAACCCGACAGGGAGAAGCACAGATACGCAGTATTTT

d_gene: NA
j_gene: TRBJ2-7
v_gene: TRBV20-1
abundance: few
CDR3aa: CSARAGGGVHEQYF
CDR3nt: TGCAGTGCTAGAGCTGGGGGAGGTGTGCACGAGCAGTACTTC

d_gene: TRBD1
j_gene: TRBJ1-2
v_gene: TRBV6-2/TRBV6-3
abundance: few
CDR3aa: CASLRDRTSYGYTF
CDR3nt: TGTGCCAGCCTAAGGGACAGGACGTCTTATGGCTACACCTTC

d_gene: NA
j_gene: TRBJ2-1
v_gene: TRBV5-5
abundance: NA
CDR3aa: CASRSTGISYNEQFF
CDR3nt: TGTGCCAGCAGATCCACCGGGATCTCCTACAATGAGCAGTTCTTC

d_gene: TRBD2
j_gene: TRBJ2-3
v_gene: TRBV12-3/TRBV12-4
abundance: NA
CDR3aa: CASSPTSGGGSTDTQYF
CDR3nt: TGTGCCAGCAGCCCAACTAGCGGGGGGGGAAGCACAGATACGCAGTATTTT

d_gene: TRBD1
j_gene: TRBJ2-1
v_gene: TRBV12-3/TRBV12-4
abundance: NA
CDR3aa: CASRFGTGGYNEQFF
CDR3nt: TGTGCCAGCAGATTCGGGACAGGGGGCTACAATGAGCAGTTCTTC

d_gene: TRBD2
j_gene: TRBJ2-7
v_gene: TRBV25-1
abundance: few
CDR3aa: CASSGDSGRAFDEQYF
CDR3nt: TGTGCCAGCAGTGGGGATAGCGGGAGGGCCTTCGACGAGCAGTACTTC

d_gene: TRBD1
j_gene: TRBJ2-3
v_gene: TRBV9
abundance: many
CDR3aa: CASSSDRARRDTQYF
CDR3nt: TGTGCCAGCAGTTCAGACAGGGCAAGAAGAGATACGCAGTATTTT

d_gene: NA
j_gene: TRBJ2-7
v_gene: TRBV6-2/TRBV6-3
abundance: many
CDR3aa: CASSPSGFEQYF
CDR3nt: TGTGCCAGCAGCCCCTCTGGTTTCGAGCAGTACTTC

d_gene: NA
j_gene: TRBJ2-7
v_gene: TRBV5-1
abundance: NA
CDR3aa: CASSLAPGRGYGEQYF
CDR3nt: TGCGCCAGCAGCTTGGCCCCCGGCAGGGGTTATGGAGAGCAGTACTTC

d_gene: NA
j_gene: TRBJ1-1
v_gene: TRBV7-9
abundance: few
CDR3aa: CASSLDGIGNTEAFF
CDR3nt: TGTGCCAGCAGCTTAGATGGAATTGGGAACACTGAAGCTTTCTTT

d_gene: NA
j_gene: TRBJ2-7
v_gene: TRBV6-2/TRBV6-3
abundance: NA
CDR3aa: CASSPLSATPFVDEQYF
CDR3nt: TGTGCCAGCAGCCCGCTGAGTGCTACTCCTTTTGTCGACGAGCAGTACTTC

d_gene: NA
j_gene: TRBJ2-3
v_gene: TRBV7-2
abundance: NA
CDR3aa: CASSLGSNSGQYF
CDR3nt: TGTGCCAGCAGCTTAGGGTCCAATTCAGGGCAGTATTTT

d_gene: NA
j_gene: TRBJ2-1
v_gene: TRBV7-8
abundance: NA
CDR3aa: CASSLLGRRGEQFF
CDR3nt: TGTGCCAGCAGCTTACTGGGCAGGAGGGGTGAGCAGTTCTTC

d_gene: TRBD2
j_gene: TRBJ2-3
v_gene: TRBV5-1
abundance: NA
CDR3aa: CASSGGTSGYDTQYF
CDR3nt: TGCGCCAGCAGCGGGGGGACTAGCGGGTACGATACGCAGTATTTT

d_gene: NA
j_gene: TRBJ1-1
v_gene: TRBV30
abundance: NA
CDR3aa: CAWSDQPNTEAFF
CDR3nt: TGTGCCTGGAGTGACCAACCGAACACTGAAGCTTTCTTT

d_gene: NA
j_gene: TRBJ1-1
v_gene: TRBV28
abundance: NA
CDR3aa: CASSLIEAATEAFF
CDR3nt: TGTGCCAGCAGTTTAATAGAGGCTGCCACTGAAGCTTTCTTT

d_gene: NA
j_gene: TRBJ1-5
v_gene: TRBV2
abundance: NA
CDR3aa: CASSEWIRGTQPQHF
CDR3nt: TGTGCCAGCAGTGAATGGATTAGGGGAACCCAGCCCCAGCATTTT

d_gene: TRBD1
j_gene: TRBJ2-1
v_gene: TRBV7-2
abundance: NA
CDR3aa: CASSLAKGGQGEQFF
CDR3nt: TGTGCCAGCAGCTTAGCGAAGGGAGGACAGGGTGAGCAGTTCTTC

d_gene: NA
j_gene: TRBJ2-2
v_gene: TRBV6-2/TRBV6-3
abundance: few
CDR3aa: CASSYSSGSYTGELFF
CDR3nt: TGTGCCAGCAGTTACTCGTCCGGCAGCTACACCGGGGAGCTGTTTTTT

d_gene: TRBD2
j_gene: TRBJ2-1
v_gene: TRBV6-5
abundance: NA
CDR3aa: CASSSASGRRSYNEQFF
CDR3nt: TGTGCCAGCAGTTCGGCTAGCGGGAGGAGGTCCTACAATGAGCAGTTCTTC

d_gene: NA
j_gene: TRBJ2-3
v_gene: TRBV4-3
abundance: NA
CDR3aa: CASSQDDVTSSKADTQYF
CDR3nt: TGCGCCAGCAGCCAAGATGACGTTACTAGCAGTAAGGCAGATACGCAGTATTTT

d_gene: NA
j_gene: TRBJ1-2
v_gene: TRBV12-3/TRBV12-4
abundance: NA
CDR3aa: CASTSPGTDGYTF
CDR3nt: TGTGCCAGCACCTCCCCCGGGACGGATGGCTACACCTTC

d_gene: NA
j_gene: TRBJ2-5
v_gene: TRBV6-2/TRBV6-3
abundance: few
CDR3aa: CASVRQNEETQYF
CDR3nt: TGTGCCAGCGTCAGGCAGAATGAAGAGACCCAGTACTTC

d_gene: NA
j_gene: TRBJ2-7
v_gene: TRBV5-1
abundance: NA
CDR3aa: CASSFRDGYFYEQYF
CDR3nt: TGCGCCAGCAGCTTCCGGGACGGCTACTTCTACGAGCAGTACTTC

d_gene: NA
j_gene: TRBJ1-1
v_gene: TRBV6-6
abundance: few
CDR3aa: CASTWGRDTEAFF
CDR3nt: TGTGCCAGCACTTGGGGGCGTGACACTGAAGCTTTCTTT

d_gene: NA
j_gene: TRBJ1-1
v_gene: TRBV12-3/TRBV12-4
abundance: NA
CDR3aa: CASSFAEGTEAFF
CDR3nt: TGTGCCAGCAGTTTTGCCGAGGGGACTGAAGCTTTCTTT

d_gene: NA
j_gene: TRBJ1-5
v_gene: TRBV5-1
abundance: few
CDR3aa: CASRPDLNQPQHF
CDR3nt: TGCGCCAGCAGACCGGACTTAAATCAGCCCCAGCATTTT

d_gene: TRBD1
j_gene: TRBJ2-7
v_gene: TRBV5-1
abundance: few
CDR3aa: CASSLEGTGVGRQYF
CDR3nt: TGCGCCAGCAGCTTGGAAGGGACAGGGGTCGGGCGGCAGTACTTC

d_gene: TRBD2
j_gene: TRBJ2-3
v_gene: TRBV7-2
abundance: NA
CDR3aa: CASSLAPVRGSVDTQYF
CDR3nt: TGTGCCAGCAGCTTAGCGCCTGTGCGCGGGAGTGTAGATACGCAGTATTTT

d_gene: NA
j_gene: TRBJ1-1
v_gene: TRBV20-1
abundance: few
CDR3aa: CSARLPQGRFTEAFF
CDR3nt: TGCAGTGCTAGACTTCCCCAGGGGAGGTTCACTGAAGCTTTCTTT

d_gene: NA
j_gene: TRBJ1-6
v_gene: TRBV15
abundance: few
CDR3aa: CATSRDYGVGSPLHF
CDR3nt: TGTGCCACCAGCAGAGATTATGGGGTGGGGTCACCCCTCCACTTT

d_gene: TRBD1
j_gene: TRBJ2-7
v_gene: TRBV4-3
abundance: NA
CDR3aa: CASSQELRDRDPYEQYF
CDR3nt: TGCGCCAGCAGCCAAGAACTTAGGGACAGGGATCCCTACGAGCAGTACTTC

d_gene: TRBD1
j_gene: TRBJ1-2
v_gene: TRBV5-5
abundance: few
CDR3aa: CASSWRQGSGYTF
CDR3nt: TGTGCCAGCAGCTGGCGACAGGGCTCTGGCTACACCTTC

d_gene: NA
j_gene: TRBJ2-1
v_gene: TRBV25-1
abundance: NA
CDR3aa: CASHDAHNEQFF
CDR3nt: TGTGCCAGCCATGACGCCCACAATGAGCAGTTCTTC